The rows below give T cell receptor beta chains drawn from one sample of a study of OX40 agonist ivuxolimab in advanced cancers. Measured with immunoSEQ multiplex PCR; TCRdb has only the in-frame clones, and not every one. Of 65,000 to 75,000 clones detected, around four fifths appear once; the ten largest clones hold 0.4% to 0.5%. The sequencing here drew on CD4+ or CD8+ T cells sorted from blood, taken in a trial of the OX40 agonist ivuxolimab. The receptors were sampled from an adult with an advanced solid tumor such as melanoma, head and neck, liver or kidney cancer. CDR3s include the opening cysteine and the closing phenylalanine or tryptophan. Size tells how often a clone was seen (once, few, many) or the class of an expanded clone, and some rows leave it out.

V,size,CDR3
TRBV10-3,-,CAIQADRNYGYTF
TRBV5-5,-,CASSLGLAGAREQYF
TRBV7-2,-,CASSLSDRGPYGYTF
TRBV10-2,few,CATMAGGNQPQHF
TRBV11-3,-,CASSFRSGEAFF
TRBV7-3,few,CASSLNRAPQETQYF
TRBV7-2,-,CASSSSLPGNYGYTF
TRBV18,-,CASSKDSTDTQYF
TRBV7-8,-,CASSFASGYQETQYF
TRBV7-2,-,CASRPGQTTYEQYF